The 31 T cell receptor beta chains below all came from one sample that was sequenced in a study of cytomegalovirus exposure and HLA in healthy donors. The PCR ran on 60 Vbeta and 13 Jbeta primers. Some clones are missing from TCRdb's copy, which holds only in-frame ones; the method was immunoSEQ multiplex PCR. This table holds some 180,000 clones, more than 60% found once. The sample was PBMCs. These TCRs come from an older woman in good health and CMV-seropositive.

This clone was seen just once. The chain has TRBV19 and TRBJ2-3, with D maybe TRBD1 (5 bases). Germline assignment: CDR1 LNHDA and CDR2 SQIVND (reference sequence). The CDR3 loop spans 13 amino acids. V lost 6 bases and J 5 bases, leaving 12 bases between the germline ends. The CDR3 sequence: CASRVQGKDTQYF. The CDR3 DNA follows: TGTGCCAGTAGGGTTCAGGGAAAAGATACGCAGTATTTT.

The chain recombines TRBV6-5 with TRBJ2-5; D might be TRBD1 (7 bases). The CDR3 is 13 residues long. Germline V gene lookup returns CDR1 MNHEY and CDR2 SVGAGI. V lost 11 bases and J lost 5, with 18 bases in between. The CDR3 DNA follows: TGTGCCGCGGGACAGCAGCCCTCGGAGACCCAGTACTTC. Translated: CAAGQQPSETQYF.

Only one count was recorded for this clone. This rearrangement joins TRBV5-1 to TRBJ1-1; 8 bases align to TRBD1. The CDR3 contains 14 residues. V trimming: 3 bases; J trimming: 4 bases; junction bases outside the gene matches: 5. Germline V lookup: CDR1 SGHRS, CDR2 YFSETQ. Here the CDR3 reads CASSSLTGGTEAFF. CDR3 coding DNA: TGCGCCAGCAGCTCCTTAACAGGGGGCACTGAAGCTTTCTTT. Filled out from reference TRBV5-1 and TRBJ1-1, the complete variable domain reads KAGVTQTPRYLIKTRGQQVTLSCSPISGHRSVSWYQQTPGQGLQFLFEYFSETQRNKGNFPGRFSGRQFSNSRSEMNVSTLELGDSALYLCASSSLTGGTEAFFGQGTRLTVV.

CDR3 DNA: TGTGCCATCAACCCCAGCGGGAGCACCGGGGAGCTGTTTTTT. This translates into CAINPSGSTGELFF. This sequence joins TRBV10-3 and TRBJ2-2; 8 bases fit TRBD2. The CDR3 is 14 residues long. J was trimmed by 4 bases and V by 7 bases; bases with no gene match: 5. Per germline, CDR1 ENHRY and CDR2 SYGVKD.

The chain joins TRBV4-3 to TRBJ2-7; D remains ambiguous. The CDR3 spans 13 residues. CDR1 and CDR2 from the germline V gene are LGHNA and YSLEER. Trimming took off 0 bases at V and 4 bases at J, with 7 bases between the two ends. The CDR3 spells CASSQESSYEQYF. DNA for the CDR3: TGCGCCAGCAGCCAAGAGTCGAGTTACGAGCAGTACTTC.

The rearrangement uses TRBV11-2 and TRBJ2-1, with 8 nucleotides matching TRBD2. The CDR3 is made up of 15 amino acids. With V trimmed by 5 bases and J by 12 bases, 15 bases remained unmatched. Per the germline V gene, CDR1 is SGHAT and CDR2 is FQNNGV. For the CDR3, the DNA is TGTGCCAGCAGCCGACCGGGGGGGTCGGATTTAAGGCAGTTCTTC. Translation: CASSRPGGSDLRQFF.

The rearrangement joins TRBV11-1 to TRBJ1-2, with D perhaps matching TRBD1 (6 bases). Per the germline V gene, CDR1 is SGHAT and CDR2 is FQDESV (reference sequence). The ends were cut back, 5 bases at V and 4 bases at J, with 17 bases in the middle. This CDR3 has 15 amino acids. CDR3 loop: CASSRRTGTGYGYTF. The CDR3 region has the DNA TGTGCCAGCAGCCGACGAACAGGGACCGGCTATGGCTACACCTTC. Variable domain in full (rest from reference TRBV11-1 and TRBJ1-2): EAEVAQSPRYKITEKSQAVAFWCDPISGHATLYWYRQILGQGPELLVQFQDESVVDDSQLPKDRFSAERLKGVDSTLKIQPAELGDSAMYLCASSRRTGTGYGYTFGSGTRLTVV.

This chain joins TRBV6-6 and TRBJ2-1, with D tentatively TRBD2 (5 bases). CDR3 length equals 14 residues. Germline loops: CDR1 MNHNY, CDR2 SVGAGI (reference sequence). With 2 bases removed from V and 6 bases from J, the gap between germline ends came to 11 bases. DNA for the CDR3: TGTGCCAGCAGTTACAGGACTCAATCCAATGAGCAGTTCTTC. Its translation is CASSYRTQSNEQFF.

V is TRBV19 and J is TRBJ2-1; the match to TRBD2 covers 9 bases. After removal of 7 bases from V and 5 bases from J, the junction contained 12 bases not matched to a gene. The CDR3 is 16 residues long. The germline gives CDR1 LNHDA, CDR2 SQIVND (reference sequence). CDR3 region: CASTPWGREGNNEQFF. CDR3 DNA: TGTGCCAGTACCCCCTGGGGGCGGGAGGGGAACAATGAGCAGTTCTTC.

The chain joins TRBV10-3 to TRBJ2-3; 10 positions agree with TRBD2. The trim removed 4 bases at V and 5 bases at J, leaving 9 bases unmatched. Germline V gene lookup returns CDR1 ENHRY and CDR2 SYGVKD. The CDR3 runs 16 residues. The CDR3 DNA is TGTGCCATCAGTGGGTCAGCGGGGGGGCGTGAAGATACGCAGTATTTT. Its protein product is CAISGSAGGREDTQYF.

The chain carries TRBV25-1 and TRBJ2-3; D is possibly TRBD2 (6 bases). CDR1 and CDR2 from the germline V gene are MGHDK and SYGVNS. The CDR3 extends over 14 amino acids. V was clipped by 3 bases and J by 1 base, with 8 bases between them. CDR3 loop: CASSEERGTDTQYF. The CDR3 nucleotides are TGTGCCAGCAGTGAGGAGCGGGGCACAGATACGCAGTATTTT.

The CDR3 protein is CASSLNSGGGEQFF. DNA for the CDR3: TGCGCCAGCAGCTTGAATAGCGGAGGAGGTGAGCAGTTCTTC. V gene TRBV5-1 combines with J gene TRBJ2-1; maybe TRBD2 (6 bases). The CDR3 is 14 amino acids. Trimming removed 1 base from V and 9 bases from J, with 14 bases in between. Per germline, CDR1 SGHRS and CDR2 YFSETQ.

The chain carries TRBV7-3 and TRBJ2-1, with TRBD2 as a possible D gene (6 bases). Trimming stripped 3 bases from V and 4 bases from J, with 13 bases between. Germline V gene lookup returns CDR1 SGHTA and CDR2 FQGTGA. This CDR3 is built from 15 residues. CDR3 nucleotide sequence: TGTGCCAGCAGCTTGGGGGGAGGAGGGTACAATGAGCAGTTCTTC. Translating it yields CASSLGGGGYNEQFF.

The rearrangement links TRBV7-2 to TRBJ2-2; 11 nucleotides align to TRBD2. CDR3 length: 14 amino acids. Germline CDR1 reads SGHTA; CDR2 reads FQGNSA. V dropped 6 bases and J dropped 5; count of bases not matched to a gene: 2. The DNA of the CDR3 is TGTGCCAGCAGAGTAGCGGGGGGGACCGGGGAGCTGTTTTTT. It is translated as CASRVAGGTGELFF.

The chain links TRBV6-6 to TRBJ2-7; D might be TRBD2 (5 bases). Deletions cut 7 bases from V and 7 bases from J, with 14 bases between. The CDR3 spans 12 residues. Germline CDR1 and CDR2: MNHNY and SVGAGI (reference sequence). CDR3 bases: TGTGCCAGCACCGGCAGGCGCGGGGAGCAGTACTTC. It codes for CASTGRRGEQYF.

This clone was seen a handful of times. V and J are TRBV5-4 and TRBJ2-7, with a possible D match to TRBD2 (6 bases). Trimming pared 0 bases from V and 7 bases from J, leaving 11 bases between. This CDR3 spans 13 amino acids. Germline-derived CDR1 and CDR2 are SGHNT and YYREEE (reference sequence). This CDR3 is CASSLELAEEQYF. CDR3 bases: TGTGCCAGCAGCTTGGAACTAGCTGAGGAGCAGTACTTC.

The chain joins TRBV4-2 to TRBJ1-1, with D maybe TRBD1 (6 bases). V dropped 5 bases and J dropped 9 bases, with 16 bases sitting between them. CDR1 and CDR2 from the germline V gene are LGHNA and YNFKEQ. The CDR3 covers 13 residues. The CDR3 sequence: CASSERLQGQAFF. DNA of the CDR3: TGTGCCAGCAGCGAGCGGTTACAGGGACAAGCTTTCTTT.

This clone was picked up one time. This sequence joins TRBV9 and TRBJ2-1; tentatively, D is TRBD2 (6 bases). The CDR3 has 18 residues. Trimming stripped 0 bases from V and 0 bases from J, with 16 bases between. Germline loops: CDR1 SGDLS, CDR2 YYNGEE. CDR3 amino acids: CASSVGGLPTSSYNEQFF. DNA for the CDR3: TGTGCCAGCAGCGTAGGGGGACTTCCTACCAGCTCCTACAATGAGCAGTTCTTC.

The rearrangement links TRBV7-3 to TRBJ2-5, with D tentatively TRBD2 (5 bases). The DNA end is more similar to TRBJ2-7, so the J call may be wrong. The germline gives CDR1 SGHTA, CDR2 FQGTGA. CDR3 length: 16 amino acids. CDR3 nucleotide sequence: TGTGCCAGCAGCTTAATGGGTAGCGTACCTCCCTACGAGCAGTACTTC. The encoded protein is CASSLMGSVPPYEQYF.

This clone was seen a single time. The rearrangement joins TRBV27 to TRBJ2-2; D is unclear. The ends were cut back, 2 bases at V and 0 bases at J, with 10 bases in the middle. CDR3 length: 16 residues. Germline loops: CDR1 MNHEY, CDR2 SMNVEV (reference sequence). In nucleotides, the CDR3 is TGTGCCAGCAGTTTAGAGGCCAATTCGAACACCGGGGAGCTGTTTTTT. Amino acids: CASSLEANSNTGELFF.

The chain couples TRBV10-3 to TRBJ1-5; possible D gene TRBD1, 5 bases. V lost 4 bases and J 1 base, leaving 11 bases between the germline ends. CDR1 and CDR2 (germline): ENHRY, SYGVKD. This CDR3 region has 15 residues. The CDR3 loop reads CAISAREGSNQPQHF. In DNA form, the CDR3 reads TGTGCCATCAGTGCCCGGGAGGGGAGCAATCAGCCCCAGCATTTT.

The J gene is TRBJ2-2, the V gene TRBV4-3, with a possible D match to TRBD1 (6 bases). Trimming took 2 bases from V and 10 from J, leaving 11 bases between them. The length of the CDR3 is 13 residues. Germline V gene sequence: CDR1 LGHNA, CDR2 YSLEER. The CDR3 reads CASSQITGKELFF. CDR3 sequence (DNA): TGCGCCAGCAGCCAAATAACAGGGAAGGAGCTGTTTTTT.

This clone has just one count. The V and J genes are TRBV18 and TRBJ2-3; 11 bases map to TRBD1. CDR3 length: 17 amino acids. CDR1 is KGHSH and CDR2 is LQKENI in the germline V gene. The trim removed 3 bases at V and 0 bases at J, leaving 5 bases unmatched. The CDR3 DNA reads as TGTGCCAGCTCACCTTTCCGGACAGGGGGCAGCACAGATACGCAGTATTTT. Protein: CASSPFRTGGSTDTQYF.

This clone was counted once. The V gene is TRBV4-2, the J gene TRBJ2-1, with 9 bases fitting TRBD2. Germline V gene data show CDR1 as LGHNA and CDR2 as YNFKEQ. This CDR3 region has 16 residues. V gave up 6 bases and J gave up 7 bases; unmatched junction bases: 13. CDR3: CASRGKTSGFGNEQFF. Here the CDR3 DNA reads TGTGCCAGCAGGGGTAAGACTAGCGGCTTTGGGAATGAGCAGTTCTTC.

This clone was observed a single time. The chain is built from TRBV6-5 and TRBJ2-1, with 7 bases that match TRBD2. V trimming: 0 bases; J trimming: 1 base; junction bases outside the gene matches: 0. Germline-derived CDR1 and CDR2 are MNHEY and SVGAGI. CDR3 length: 15 amino acids. CDR3 DNA: TGTGCCAGCAGTTACTCGCGGGGGTCCTACAATGAGCAGTTCTTC. Its translation: CASSYSRGSYNEQFF.

The chain recombines TRBV16 with TRBJ2-6; D unclear. CDR3 length: 13 amino acids. V lost 4 bases to trimming and J lost 7 bases, with 8 bases between them. Germline values: CDR1 KGHSY, CDR2 FQNENV. CDR3 nucleotide sequence: TGTGCCAGCAGCCCCACAACCGCCAACGTCCTGACTTTC. Its translation: CASSPTTANVLTF.

The chain links TRBV28 to TRBJ2-1, with D uncertain. The ends were cut back, 5 bases at V and 10 bases at J, with 15 bases in the middle. CDR1 is MDHEN and CDR2 is SYDVKM in the germline V gene. The CDR3 has 13 amino acids. The CDR3 reads CASSPQPAGEQFF. In DNA form, the CDR3 reads TGTGCCAGCAGTCCCCAACCTGCAGGAGAGCAGTTCTTC.

V usage is TRBV7-2 and J usage is TRBJ2-7, with a possible D match to TRBD2 (6 bases). The CDR3 has 14 amino acids. The V gene's germline CDR1 is SGHTA and CDR2 FQGNSA. Trimming took 3 bases from V and 2 from J, leaving 11 bases between them. CDR3 nucleotides: TGTGCCAGCAGCTTTGGTTCGGGGGCCTACGAGCAGTACTTC. Amino acid sequence: CASSFGSGAYEQYF.

The chain uses TRBV5-1 and TRBJ1-1; D is possibly TRBD1 (5 bases). Per germline, CDR1 SGHRS and CDR2 YFSETQ. The V end lost 6 bases, the J end lost 7 bases, and 19 bases lay between the germline ends. The CDR3 extends over 14 amino acids. The CDR3 sequence is CASTRVQGEGEAFF. For the CDR3, the DNA is TGCGCCAGCACTCGTGTGCAAGGGGAGGGTGAAGCTTTCTTT.

The genes are TRBV28 and TRBJ2-7; a weak D match, TRBD2 (5 bases). The V end lost 8 bases, the J end lost 2 bases, and 19 bases lay between the germline ends. The CDR3 is made up of 15 amino acids. Germline CDR1 reads MDHEN; CDR2 reads SYDVKM. The CDR3 is CASLRSTAGTYEQYF. In DNA, the CDR3 is TGTGCCAGCTTACGATCGACTGCGGGCACCTACGAGCAGTACTTC.

This rearrangement joins TRBV23-1 to TRBJ1-1; 11 bases match TRBD1. TRBV23-1 is an ORF; its function is uncertain. With 7 bases clipped from V and 4 bases from J, the junction kept 11 bases outside the gene matches. The CDR3 is 16 residues long. The CDR3 nucleotides are TGCGCCAGCAAACAGCCAGGACAGGGGGCCGGCACTGAAGCTTTCTTT. Translated: CASKQPGQGAGTEAFF.